This T cell receptor (beta chain) was sequenced in a study of cytomegalovirus exposure and HLA in healthy donors. The study's findings and limits: For cytomegalovirus status, the classifier reportedly gave diagnoses with high specificity and sensitivity.

Some clones are missing from TCRdb's copy, which holds only in-frame ones; the method was immunoSEQ multiplex PCR. The table lists 65,000 to 75,000 clones, 94% of them singletons. Worth noting for this clone: The antigen remains undetermined.

The CDR3 totals 16 residues. The receptor was derived from a man younger than 35 in good health and CMV-seropositive. The rearrangement uses TRBV21-1 and TRBJ2-5; the table names TRBD2, a call not compared with the DNA. TRBV21-1 is termed a pseudogene. The sequenced sample consisted of PBMCs. This CDR3 is CASSTRTSGSGETQYF. The DNA for the CDR3 is TGTGCCAGCAGCACACGGACTAGCGGGAGTGGGGAGACCCAGTACTTC.